By frequency in the sample, the clone carrying this T cell receptor (beta chain) is medium-sized (0.01 to 0.1%). Its antigen remains unidentified. This specimen belongs to a study of T cell repertoires in aging, cancer and after chemotherapy. Looking at the study overall: Patients with glioblastoma brain tumors were sampled before and after temozolomide-based therapy. The full dataset contained around 10 million TCR reads. Points from the study as a whole: Age-matched healthy donors had significantly more diverse, less clonal blood TCR repertoires than untreated cancer patients.

Rearranged V-D-J TRB sequences were amplified with a mixed TRB-A/B primer pool. TCRdb fed the multiplex PCR reads into MiXCR, producing one record per CDR3 protein. The sample lists 1,900 or so distinct CDR3 sequences, about 61% occurring once. The germline CDR1 and CDR2 sequences are MNHGY and SAAAGT. V lost 6 bases and J lost 2, with 13 bases in between. The CDR3 runs 14 residues. The template was genomic DNA from peripheral blood, not RNA. This sequence was found in a human donor with a solid tumor. What was sequenced was blood. The chain couples TRBV6-8 to TRBJ1-2; D not resolved. The CDR3 DNA is TGTGCCAGCAGCGGGCAGGCTATCAACTATGGCTACACCTTC. This gives the protein CASSGQAINYGYTF.